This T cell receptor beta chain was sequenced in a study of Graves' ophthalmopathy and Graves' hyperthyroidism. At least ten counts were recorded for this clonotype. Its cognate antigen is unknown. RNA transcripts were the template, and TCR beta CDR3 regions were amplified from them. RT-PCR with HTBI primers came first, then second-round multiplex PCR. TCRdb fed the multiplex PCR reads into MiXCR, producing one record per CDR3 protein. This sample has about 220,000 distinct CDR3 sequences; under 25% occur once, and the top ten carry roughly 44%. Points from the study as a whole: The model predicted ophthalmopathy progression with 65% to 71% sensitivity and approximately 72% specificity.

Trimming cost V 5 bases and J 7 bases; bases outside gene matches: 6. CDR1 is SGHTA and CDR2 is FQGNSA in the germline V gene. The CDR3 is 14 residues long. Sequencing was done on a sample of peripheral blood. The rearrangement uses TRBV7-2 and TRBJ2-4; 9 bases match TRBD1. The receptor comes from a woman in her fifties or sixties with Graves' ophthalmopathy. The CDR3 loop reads CASSPGTGFNIQYF. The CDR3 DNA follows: TGTGCCAGCAGCCCCGGGACAGGGTTTAACATTCAGTACTTC.